Listed here are 3 T cell receptor beta chains from one sample, sequenced in a study of CD8 T cells in Susac syndrome. Random-hexamer reverse transcription was applied to about 0.45 to 1 ug RNA. TCRdb re-called the immunoSEQ multiplex PCR reads through MiXCR, storing one row per CDR3 protein. The sample gives over 350,000 distinct CDR3 sequences, around 83% of which show up once; about 0.12% is in the top ten. Material for sequencing was CD8+ T cells from PBMCs. The source is a human donor with multiple sclerosis.

This chain uses TRBV10-3 with TRBJ2-1; 13 bases match TRBD2. Trimming at V came to 4 bases and at J to 1 base, leaving 10 bases not matched to a gene. Germline V gene sequence: CDR1 ENHRY, CDR2 SYGVKD. This CDR3 is 19 amino acids long. Here the CDR3 reads CAISGNFGTSGESYNEQFF. The CDR3 coding sequence is TGTGCCATCAGTGGAAACTTTGGGACTAGCGGGGAATCCTACAATGAGCAGTTCTTC.

This clonotype was detected a few times. The chain employs TRBV6-1 and TRBJ2-5; 11 nucleotides line up with TRBD2. The ends lost 4 bases at V and 2 bases at J; junction bases unmatched: 3. Germline CDR1 MNHNS, CDR2 SASEGT. This CDR3 is built from 15 residues. In nucleotides, the CDR3 is TGTGCCAGCAGTGGGCTAGCGGGGGGTCAAGAGACCCAGTACTTC. It yields the protein CASSGLAGGQETQYF.

The chain is built from TRBV2 and TRBJ2-1, with D possibly TRBD2 on 5 matching bases. The CDR3 has 16 amino acids. Germline CDR1 is SNHLY and CDR2 is FYNNEI. Deletions cut 0 bases from V and 7 bases from J, with 16 bases between. The CDR3 reads CASSEARDGWRNEQFF. Here the CDR3 DNA reads TGTGCCAGCAGTGAAGCAAGAGACGGTTGGAGGAATGAGCAGTTCTTC.